This T cell receptor beta chain comes out of a study of blood T cell repertoires in COVID-19. Study context: PBMCs, B-cell-depleted T cells, or T cells were the source of the cDNA or gDNA that made up the material.

Per the authors' pipeline: How many nucleated cells were present was estimated from reference gene primer amplification. Only in-frame clones appear in the TCRdb table, and some are missing; sequencing was by immunoSEQ multiplex PCR. V, J and clone size reflect that table, while D and trimming were determined from the DNA. Of approximately 62,000 clones in the sample, 90% were seen once. Germline assignment: CDR1 SQVTM and CDR2 ANQGSEA. CDR3 length: 13 amino acids. Germline trimming cut 6 bases from V and 6 bases from J; bases unmatched to any gene: 5. The V gene is TRBV29-1, the J gene TRBJ2-1; 10 positions agree with TRBD2. Source material: peripheral blood. The TCR was taken from a man in his 60s with acute or convalescent COVID-19. CDR3 DNA: TGCAGCGTGCTAGCGGGAGTTTCCAATGAGCAGTTCTTC. It encodes CSVLAGVSNEQFF.